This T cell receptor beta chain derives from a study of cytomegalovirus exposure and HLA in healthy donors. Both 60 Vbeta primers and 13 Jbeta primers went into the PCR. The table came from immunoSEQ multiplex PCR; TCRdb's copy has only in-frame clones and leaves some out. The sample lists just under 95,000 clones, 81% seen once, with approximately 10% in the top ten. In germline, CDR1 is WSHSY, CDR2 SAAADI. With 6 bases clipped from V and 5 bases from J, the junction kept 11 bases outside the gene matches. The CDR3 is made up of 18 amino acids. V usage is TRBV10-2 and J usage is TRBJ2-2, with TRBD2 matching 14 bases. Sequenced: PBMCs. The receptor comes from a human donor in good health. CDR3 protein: CASSEVGLAGGGTGELFF. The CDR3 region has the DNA TGCGCCAGCAGCGAAGTTGGACTAGCGGGAGGCGGGACCGGGGAGCTGTTTTTT.